A few counts support the clone carrying this T cell receptor (beta chain). Its target is not known. This sample stems from a study of beta chain features in type 1 diabetes. Study-level information: Taken together, all samples contributed approximately 110,000,000 examined sorted cells.

As every portion of the isolated RNA was reverse transcribed, the sequencing read expressed TCRB transcripts. The repertoire was sequenced with immunoSEQ multiplex PCR; TCRdb's copy has only in-frame clones and lacks some. The sample has about 170,000 clones, roughly 8% seen once. CD45RO/CCR7/CD25/CD127/CD95/CD27 staining was used to isolate CD4+ naive, central memory, regulatory and stem cell-like memory cells by sorting. Notes on the study in general: Moderate yet significant TCRB CDR3 shortening was seen in Type 1 diabetes patients in all four CD4+ subsets.

Sample: central memory CD4+ T cells from blood. The sequence came from a woman aged 40 to 49 with type 1 diabetes.

The CDR3 DNA reads as TGTGCCAGCAGCGTGGGACAGAGGGACACCATATATTTT. It codes for CASSVGQRDTIYF. This chain joins TRBV9 and TRBJ1-3; 7 bases fit TRBD1. The CDR3 contains 13 residues. Germline CDR1 is SGDLS and CDR2 is YYNGEE. Trimming cost V 2 bases and J 8 bases; bases outside gene matches: 4.